This section outlines one T cell receptor beta chain sequence together with its context. The antigen remains undetermined. This sample is part of a study of post-analysis software for immune sequencing data. General study points: Several TRBV segments were more frequent in patients than controls; TRBV5-6, TRBV5-1 and TRBV20-1 belonged to this group.

Trimming took 4 bases from V and 5 from J, leaving 15 bases between them. The CDR3 covers 14 residues. The germline CDR1 and CDR2 sequences are SGHRS and YFSETQ. Unique-molecular-identifier-tagged TCR beta cDNA libraries were used. TCRdb used MiXCR to reprocess the PCR reads, holding one entry per CDR3 protein. The repertoire has roughly 670,000 distinct CDR3 sequences, about 60% of them found once; the top ten carry about 10%. This receptor was taken from a girl aged 2 to 9 with multiple sclerosis. The sample consisted of blood. V gene TRBV5-1 combines with J gene TRBJ2-5; TRBD2 is a possible D gene (5 bases). This chain's CDR3 is CASSPDPGMETQYF. The CDR3 bases are TGCGCCAGCAGCCCAGACCCGGGGATGGAGACCCAGTACTTC.